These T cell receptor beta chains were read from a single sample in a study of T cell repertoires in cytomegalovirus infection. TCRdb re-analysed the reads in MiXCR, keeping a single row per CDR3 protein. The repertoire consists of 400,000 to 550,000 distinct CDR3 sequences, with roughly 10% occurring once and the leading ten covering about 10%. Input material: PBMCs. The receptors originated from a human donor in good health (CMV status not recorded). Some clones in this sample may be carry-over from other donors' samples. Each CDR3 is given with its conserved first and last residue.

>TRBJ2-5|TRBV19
CASSIGDPSETQYF
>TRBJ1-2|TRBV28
CASSTTWGVPYGYTF
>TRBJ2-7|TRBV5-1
CASSLGSNQITYEQYF
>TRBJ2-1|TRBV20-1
CSASPGRIYNEQFF
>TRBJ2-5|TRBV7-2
CASSLEPRAQYF
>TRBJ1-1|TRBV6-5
CASKGRETEAFF
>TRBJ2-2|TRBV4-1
CASSQEVGQNTGELFF
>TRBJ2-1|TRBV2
CASMYQDSNNEQFF
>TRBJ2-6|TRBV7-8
CASSFQKSGSGANVLTF
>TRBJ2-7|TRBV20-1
CSALDRGGYEQYF
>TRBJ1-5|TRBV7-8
CASSKTGRSNQPQHF
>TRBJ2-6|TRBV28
CASSHGGGANVLTF
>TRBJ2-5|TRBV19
CASSRPGYGQETQCF
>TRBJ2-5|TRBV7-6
CASSPRGGHETQYF
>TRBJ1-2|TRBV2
CASSATELNGYTF